This T cell receptor beta chain was profiled in a study of T cell repertoires in cytomegalovirus infection (dated by TCRdb to the late 2010s). Notes on the research overall: Because public TCR beta signatures pointed to carriage of CMV infection together with the matching HLA type, the HLA type of each donor mattered for the analysis. Overall study results and their limits: The ex vivo response was dominated by HLA-C-restricted CMV-specific TCR beta clonotypes, and the single most frequent clonotype in two of eight donors was supplied by these HLA-C-restricted clonotypes. In both this cohort and an independent cohort of more than 350 donors, the cumulative frequency of public TCR beta family members distinguished carriers of CMV infection plus the relevant HLA type.

According to the germline V gene, CDR1 reads MRHNA and CDR2 reads SNTAGT. The cysteine opens and the phenylalanine closes a CDR3 of 16 amino acids. Of all the DNA, just the CDR3 is kept, 48 bases in frame from base 1. A distance of 6 bases separates the germline ends of V and J, which lose 0 bases and 0 bases respectively. Sequenced using an Illumina HiSeq 1500. The raw public reads went through TCRdb reprocessing: fastp at Q25, MiXCR clone calling, in-frame beta chains kept. CDR3 protein sequences are deduplicated, and each keeps its most common genes and DNA. In all, the sample holds about 490,000 distinct CDR3 sequences, and about 11% of those were seen once. The ten largest make up 10% to 13% of the sample. Only a few counts were recorded for this clonotype. The clone's antigen remains unknown. One base away there is no much larger clone; base qualities are not given.

The sequenced sample consisted of PBMCs. The TCR originated in a human donor in good health (CMV status not recorded). Some clones in this sample may be carry-over from other donors' samples. The chain was built from TRBV6-4 and TRBJ2-6; the D gene assignment is perhaps TRBD1 or TRBD2, with each matching 5 bases. The CDR3 amino acid sequence is: CASSDSGTSGANVLTF. The base sequence is TGTGCCAGCAGTGACTCAGGGACCTCTGGGGCCAACGTCCTGACTTTC.